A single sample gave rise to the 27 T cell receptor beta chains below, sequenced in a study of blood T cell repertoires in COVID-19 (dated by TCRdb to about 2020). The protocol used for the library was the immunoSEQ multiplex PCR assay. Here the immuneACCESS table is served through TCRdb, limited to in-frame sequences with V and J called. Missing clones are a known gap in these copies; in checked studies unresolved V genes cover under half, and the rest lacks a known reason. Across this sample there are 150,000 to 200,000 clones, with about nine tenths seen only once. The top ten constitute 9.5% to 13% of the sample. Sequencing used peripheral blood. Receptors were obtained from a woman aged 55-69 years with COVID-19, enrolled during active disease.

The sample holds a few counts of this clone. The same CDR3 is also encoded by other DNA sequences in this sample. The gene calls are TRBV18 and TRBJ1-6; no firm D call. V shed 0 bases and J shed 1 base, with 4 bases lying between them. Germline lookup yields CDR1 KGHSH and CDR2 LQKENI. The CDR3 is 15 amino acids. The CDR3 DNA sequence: TGTGCCAGCTCACCACCCGGTTCCTATAATTCACCCCTCCACTTT. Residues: CASSPPGSYNSPLHF.

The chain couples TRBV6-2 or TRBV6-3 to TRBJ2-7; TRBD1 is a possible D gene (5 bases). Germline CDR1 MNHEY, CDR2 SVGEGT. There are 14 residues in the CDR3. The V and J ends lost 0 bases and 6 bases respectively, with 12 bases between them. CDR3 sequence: CASSYSAGFGEQYF. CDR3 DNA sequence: TGTGCCAGCAGTTACTCGGCAGGGTTCGGCGAGCAGTACTTC.

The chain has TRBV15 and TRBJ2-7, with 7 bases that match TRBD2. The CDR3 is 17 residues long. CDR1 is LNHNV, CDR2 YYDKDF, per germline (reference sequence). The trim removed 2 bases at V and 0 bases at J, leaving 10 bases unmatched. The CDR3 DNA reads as TGTGCCACCAGCAGATCCCCAAACAGCGGGGTCTCCTACGAGCAGTACTTC. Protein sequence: CATSRSPNSGVSYEQYF.

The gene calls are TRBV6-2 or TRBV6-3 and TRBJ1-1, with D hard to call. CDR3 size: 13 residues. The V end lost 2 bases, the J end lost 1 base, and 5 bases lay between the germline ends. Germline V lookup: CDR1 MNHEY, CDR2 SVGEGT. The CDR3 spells CASSYEGNTEAFF. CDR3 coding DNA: TGTGCCAGCAGTTACGAGGGGAACACTGAAGCTTTCTTT.

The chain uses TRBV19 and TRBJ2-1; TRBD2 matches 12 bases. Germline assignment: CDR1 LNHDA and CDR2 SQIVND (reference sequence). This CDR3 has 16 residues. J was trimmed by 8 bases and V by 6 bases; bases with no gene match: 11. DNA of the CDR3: TGTGCCAGTAGGCCCTCCCTAGCGGGAGGGCCGCATGAGCAGTTCTTC. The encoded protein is CASRPSLAGGPHEQFF. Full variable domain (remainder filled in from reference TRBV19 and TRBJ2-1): DGGITQSPKYLFRKEGQNVTLSCEQNLNHDAMYWYRQDPGQGLRLIYYSQIVNDFQKGDIAEGYSVSREKKESFPLTVTSAQKNPTAFYLCASRPSLAGGPHEQFFGPGTRLTVL.

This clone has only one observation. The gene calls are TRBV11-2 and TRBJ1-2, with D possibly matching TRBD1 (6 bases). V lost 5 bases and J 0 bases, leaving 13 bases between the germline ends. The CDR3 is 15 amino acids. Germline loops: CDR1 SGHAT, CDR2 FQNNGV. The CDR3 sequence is CASSVDSRPNYGYTF. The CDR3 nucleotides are TGTGCCAGCAGCGTGGACAGCCGCCCTAACTATGGCTACACCTTC.

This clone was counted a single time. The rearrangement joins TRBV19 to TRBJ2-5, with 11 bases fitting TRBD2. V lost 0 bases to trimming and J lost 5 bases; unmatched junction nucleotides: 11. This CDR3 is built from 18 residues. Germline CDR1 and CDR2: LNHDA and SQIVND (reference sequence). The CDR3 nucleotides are TGTGCCAGTAGTATAGAAAGGGTAGCGGGAGGGCCACGGGAGACCCAGTACTTC. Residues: CASSIERVAGGPRETQYF.

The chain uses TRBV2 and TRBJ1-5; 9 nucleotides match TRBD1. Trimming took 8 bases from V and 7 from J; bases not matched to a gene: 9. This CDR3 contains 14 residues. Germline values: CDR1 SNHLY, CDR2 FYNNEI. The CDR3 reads CASSIQGAIQPQHF. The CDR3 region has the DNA TGTGCCAGCTCCATACAGGGGGCTATCCAGCCCCAGCATTTT.

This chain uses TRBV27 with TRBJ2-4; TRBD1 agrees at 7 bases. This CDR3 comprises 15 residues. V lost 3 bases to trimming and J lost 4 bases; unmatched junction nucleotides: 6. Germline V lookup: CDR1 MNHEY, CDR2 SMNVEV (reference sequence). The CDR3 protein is CASSFEGQVKNIQYF. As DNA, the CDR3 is TGTGCCAGCAGTTTTGAAGGACAGGTTAAAAACATTCAGTACTTC.

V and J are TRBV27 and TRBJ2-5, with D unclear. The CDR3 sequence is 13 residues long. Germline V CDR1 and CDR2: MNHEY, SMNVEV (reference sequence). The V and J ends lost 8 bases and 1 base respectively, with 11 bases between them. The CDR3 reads CASRVASQETQYF. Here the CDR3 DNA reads TGTGCCAGCCGCGTAGCCTCCCAAGAGACCCAGTACTTC.

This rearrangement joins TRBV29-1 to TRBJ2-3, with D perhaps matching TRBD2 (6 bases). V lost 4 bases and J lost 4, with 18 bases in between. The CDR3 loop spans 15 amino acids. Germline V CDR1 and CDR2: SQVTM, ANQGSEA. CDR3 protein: CSVGPRRERSDTQYF. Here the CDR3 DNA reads TGCAGCGTTGGACCTCGGCGGGAAAGGTCAGATACGCAGTATTTT.

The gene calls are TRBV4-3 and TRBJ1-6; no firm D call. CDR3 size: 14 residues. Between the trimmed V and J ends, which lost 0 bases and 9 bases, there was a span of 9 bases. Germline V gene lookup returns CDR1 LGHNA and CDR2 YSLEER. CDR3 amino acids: CASSQDHEGSPLHF. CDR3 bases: TGCGCCAGCAGCCAAGATCATGAGGGTTCACCCCTCCACTTT.

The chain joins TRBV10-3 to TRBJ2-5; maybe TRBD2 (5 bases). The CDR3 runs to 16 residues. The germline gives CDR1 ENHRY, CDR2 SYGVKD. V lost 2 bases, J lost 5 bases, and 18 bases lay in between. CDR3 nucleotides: TGTGCCATCAGTGAGCTCTCTAGCCTCGATGTGGAGACCCAGTACTTC. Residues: CAISELSSLDVETQYF.

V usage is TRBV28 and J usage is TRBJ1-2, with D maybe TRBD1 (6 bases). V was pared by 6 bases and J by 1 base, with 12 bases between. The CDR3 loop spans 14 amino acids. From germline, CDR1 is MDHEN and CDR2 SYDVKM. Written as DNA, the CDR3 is TGTGCCAGCAGCCTGGACAGCTATAACTATGGCTACACCTTC. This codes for CASSLDSYNYGYTF.

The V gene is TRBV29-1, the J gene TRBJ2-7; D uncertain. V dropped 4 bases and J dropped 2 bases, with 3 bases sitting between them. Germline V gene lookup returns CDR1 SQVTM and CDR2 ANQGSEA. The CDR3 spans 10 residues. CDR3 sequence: CSVATYEQYF. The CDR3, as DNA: TGCAGCGTTGCCACCTACGAGCAGTACTTC.

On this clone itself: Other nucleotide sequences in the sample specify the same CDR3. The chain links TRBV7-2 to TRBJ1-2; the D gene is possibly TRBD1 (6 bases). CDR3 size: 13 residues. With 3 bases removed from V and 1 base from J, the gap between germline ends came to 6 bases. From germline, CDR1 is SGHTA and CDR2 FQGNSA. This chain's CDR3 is CASSLDSNYGYTF. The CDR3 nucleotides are TGTGCCAGCAGCTTGGACAGTAACTATGGCTACACCTTC.

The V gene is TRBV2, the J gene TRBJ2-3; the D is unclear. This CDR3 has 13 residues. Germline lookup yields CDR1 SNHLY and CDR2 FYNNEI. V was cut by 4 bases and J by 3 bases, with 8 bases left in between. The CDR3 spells CASSAQVTDTQYF. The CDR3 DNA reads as TGTGCCAGCAGTGCGCAGGTGACAGATACGCAGTATTTT. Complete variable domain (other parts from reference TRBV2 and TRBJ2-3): EPEVTQTPSHQVTQMGQEVILRCVPISNHLYFYWYRQILGQKVEFLVSFYNNEISEKSEIFDDQFSVERPDGSNFTLKIRSTKLEDSAMYFCASSAQVTDTQYFGPGTRLTVL.

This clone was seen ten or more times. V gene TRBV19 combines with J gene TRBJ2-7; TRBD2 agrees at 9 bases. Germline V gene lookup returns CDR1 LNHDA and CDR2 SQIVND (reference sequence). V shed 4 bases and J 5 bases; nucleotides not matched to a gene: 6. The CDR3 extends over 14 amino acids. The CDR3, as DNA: TGTGCCAGTAGTACGGCTAGCGGGACCCACGAGCAGTACTTC. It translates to CASSTASGTHEQYF.

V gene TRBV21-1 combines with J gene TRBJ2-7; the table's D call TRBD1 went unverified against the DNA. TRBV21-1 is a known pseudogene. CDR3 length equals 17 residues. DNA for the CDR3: TGTGCCAGCAGTCTTCTTTGGGACAGGGCCGTTTCCTACGAGCAGTACTTC. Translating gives CASSLLWDRAVSYEQYF.

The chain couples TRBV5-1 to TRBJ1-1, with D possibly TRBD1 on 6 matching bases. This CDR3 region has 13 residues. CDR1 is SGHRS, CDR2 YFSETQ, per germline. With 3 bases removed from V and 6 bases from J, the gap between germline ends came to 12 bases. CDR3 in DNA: TGCGCCAGCAGCTCACAGGGAACTTCTGAAGCTTTCTTT. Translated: CASSSQGTSEAFF.

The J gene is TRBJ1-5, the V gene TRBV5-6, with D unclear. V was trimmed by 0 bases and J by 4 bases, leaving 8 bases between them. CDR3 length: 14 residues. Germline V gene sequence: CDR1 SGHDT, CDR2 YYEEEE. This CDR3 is CASSLVSSNQPQHF. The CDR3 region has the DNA TGTGCCAGCAGCTTGGTCAGTTCGAATCAGCCCCAGCATTTT.

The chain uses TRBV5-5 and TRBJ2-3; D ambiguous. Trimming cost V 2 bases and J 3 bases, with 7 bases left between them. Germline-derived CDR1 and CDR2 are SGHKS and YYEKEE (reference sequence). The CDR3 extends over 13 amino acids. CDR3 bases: TGTGCCAGCAGCTTATCCCCAACAGATACGCAGTATTTT. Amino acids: CASSLSPTDTQYF.

In DNA form, the CDR3 reads TGTGCCACCAGTGATTCCGCTAGCGGAGAGACCCAGTACTTC. As protein: CATSDSASGETQYF. J is TRBJ2-5 and V is TRBV24-1; 7 nucleotides line up with TRBD2. The CDR3 is 14 amino acids. Unmatched junction bases numbered 3, after V lost 2 bases and J lost 4 bases. Germline V gene data show CDR1 as KGHDR and CDR2 as SFDVKD.

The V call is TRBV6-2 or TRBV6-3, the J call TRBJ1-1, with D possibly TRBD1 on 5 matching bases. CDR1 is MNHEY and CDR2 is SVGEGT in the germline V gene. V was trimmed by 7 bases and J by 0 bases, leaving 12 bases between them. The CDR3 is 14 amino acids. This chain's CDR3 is CASTPPGMNTEAFF. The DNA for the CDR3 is TGTGCCAGCACCCCTCCAGGGATGAACACTGAAGCTTTCTTT.

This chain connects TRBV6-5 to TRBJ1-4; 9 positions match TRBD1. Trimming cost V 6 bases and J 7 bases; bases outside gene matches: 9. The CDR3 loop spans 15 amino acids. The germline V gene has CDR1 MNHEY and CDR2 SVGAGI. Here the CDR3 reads CASSAGTGMGEKLFF. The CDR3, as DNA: TGTGCCAGCAGCGCCGGGACAGGGATGGGTGAAAAACTGTTTTTT.

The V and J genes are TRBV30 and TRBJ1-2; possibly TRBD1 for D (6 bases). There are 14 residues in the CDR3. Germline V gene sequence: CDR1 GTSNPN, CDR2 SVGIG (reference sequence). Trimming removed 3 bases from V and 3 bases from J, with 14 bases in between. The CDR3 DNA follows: TGTGCCTGGAGCAGGCGTCGGACAGACTATGGCTACACCTTC. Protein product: CAWSRRRTDYGYTF. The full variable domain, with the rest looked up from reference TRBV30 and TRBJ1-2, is SQTIHQWPATLVQPVGSPLSLECTVEGTSNPNLYWYRQAAGRGLQLLFYSVGIGQISSEVPQNLSASRPQDRQFILSSKKLLLSDSGFYLCAWSRRRTDYGYTFGSGTRLTVV.

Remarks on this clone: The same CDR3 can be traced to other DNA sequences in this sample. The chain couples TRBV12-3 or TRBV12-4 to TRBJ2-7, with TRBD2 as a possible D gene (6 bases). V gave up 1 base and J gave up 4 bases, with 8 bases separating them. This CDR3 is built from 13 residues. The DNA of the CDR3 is TGTGCCAGCAGTTTAGGGGGAGGATACGAGCAGTACTTC. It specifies CASSLGGGYEQYF.